This T cell receptor beta chain was documented in a study of blood T cell repertoires in COVID-19. Study as a whole: Acute-phase and convalescent COVID-19 samples originated in the United States, Italy and Spain.

Some clones are missing from TCRdb's copy, which holds only in-frame ones; the method was immunoSEQ multiplex PCR. Among hundreds of thousands of clones listed, roughly 85% were seen once. The source is a woman aged 40 to 50 with active or convalescent COVID-19. Input material: peripheral blood.

The CDR3 reads CASSESGVDQPQHF. The CDR3 bases are TGCGCCAGCAGCGAATCAGGGGTGGACCAGCCCCAGCATTTT. V is TRBV5-1 and J is TRBJ1-5, with D possibly matching TRBD1 (6 bases). The CDR3 covers 14 residues. V was clipped by 4 bases and J by 7 bases, with 15 bases between them. CDR1 and CDR2 (germline): SGHRS, YFSETQ.